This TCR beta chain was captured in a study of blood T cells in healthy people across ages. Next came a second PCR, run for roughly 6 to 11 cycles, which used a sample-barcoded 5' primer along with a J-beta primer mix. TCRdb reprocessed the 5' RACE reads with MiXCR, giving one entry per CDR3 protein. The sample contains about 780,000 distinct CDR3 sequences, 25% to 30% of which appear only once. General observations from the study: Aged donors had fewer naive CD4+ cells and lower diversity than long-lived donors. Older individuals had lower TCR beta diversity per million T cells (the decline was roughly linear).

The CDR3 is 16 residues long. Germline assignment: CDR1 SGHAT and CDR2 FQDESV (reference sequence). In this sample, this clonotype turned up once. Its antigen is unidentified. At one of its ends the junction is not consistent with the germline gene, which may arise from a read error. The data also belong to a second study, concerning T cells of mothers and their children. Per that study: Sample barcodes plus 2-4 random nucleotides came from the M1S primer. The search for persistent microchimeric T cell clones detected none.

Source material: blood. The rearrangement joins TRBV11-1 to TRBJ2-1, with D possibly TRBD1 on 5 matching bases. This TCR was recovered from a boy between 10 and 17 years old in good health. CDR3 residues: CASSFMRQGPYNEQLF. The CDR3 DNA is TGTGCCAGCAGCTTTATGAGGCAGGGTCCTTACAATGAGCAGCTCTTC. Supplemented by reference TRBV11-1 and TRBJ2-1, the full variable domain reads EAEVAQSPRYKITEKSQAVAFWCDPISGHATLYWYRQILGQGPELLVQFQDESVVDDSQLPKDRFSAERLKGVDSTLKIQPAELGDSAMYLCASSFMRQGPYNEQLFGPGTRLTVL.